This T cell receptor beta chain appears in the sequencing data of a study of shared clonotypes between healthy human individuals. Trimming took off 5 bases at V and 6 bases at J, with 20 bases between the two ends. CDR3 length: 16 amino acids. CDR1 and CDR2 from the germline V gene are MRHNA and SNTAGT. Naive CD8 populations comprised CD45RO-negative cells positively selected for CCR7, excluding terminally differentiated effector memory CD45RA+ cells. TCRdb's copy holds only in-frame clones and misses some; the assay was immunoSEQ multiplex PCR. The data hold just over 2,000,000 clones, with about 95% observed a single time.

The sample consisted of naive CD8+ T cells sorted from blood. The origin of this receptor is a man aged 18 to 29 in good health. The rearrangement joins TRBV6-4 to TRBJ2-1; a possible D gene is TRBD2 (7 bases). The CDR3 loop is CASSFLRTRGGNEQFF. CDR3 sequence (DNA): TGTGCCAGCAGTTTTCTTCGGACTAGAGGGGGCAATGAGCAGTTCTTC.